The 5 T cell receptor beta chains presented below share a single source sample, sequenced in a study of beta chain features in type 1 diabetes. Regarding the study as a whole: All four CD4+ subsets of Type 1 diabetes patients contained TCRB CDR3s that were moderately but significantly shorter.

Expressed TCRB transcripts got sequenced, as all isolated RNA was reverse transcribed. Generated by immunoSEQ multiplex PCR, the TCRdb table keeps only in-frame clones and is missing some. The sample records a few hundred thousand clones, around 13% being singletons. Their specific antigens are unknown. The specimen was naive CD4+ T cells from blood. These receptors were obtained from a woman aged 18-35 years with type 1 diabetes.

The chain joins TRBV7-8 to TRBJ2-1; a weak D match, TRBD2 (7 bases). The CDR3 is 15 residues long. Germline CDR1 and CDR2: SGHVS and FQNEAQ. V dropped 2 bases and J dropped 6 bases, with 14 bases sitting between them. The CDR3 is CASSLPGGAFNEQFF. In nucleotides, the CDR3 is TGTGCCAGCAGCTTACCTGGGGGGGCTTTCAATGAGCAGTTCTTC.

This clone was seen a few times. This chain connects TRBV7-8 to TRBJ1-1, with D unclear. Germline V CDR1 and CDR2: SGHVS, FQNEAQ. Trimming shortened V by 5 bases and J by 1 base, and 8 bases separated the two germline ends. The CDR3 length is 13 residues. In DNA form, the CDR3 reads TGTGCCAGCAGCCCCCGACAGAACACTGAAGCTTTCTTT. Its translation: CASSPRQNTEAFF.

V gene TRBV4-2 combines with J gene TRBJ2-5; 7 bases are shared with TRBD2. CDR3 length: 16 amino acids. V trimming: 8 bases; J trimming: 1 base; junction bases outside the gene matches: 13. Germline lookup yields CDR1 LGHNA and CDR2 YNFKEQ. This CDR3 is CASRAGGSGAQETQYF. The CDR3 nucleotides are TGTGCCAGCCGCGCAGGAGGCAGCGGGGCCCAAGAGACCCAGTACTTC.

In its sample, this clone was seen a few times. The chain combines TRBV6-6 with TRBJ1-1, with a possible D match to TRBD1 (5 bases). This CDR3 contains 16 residues. V dropped 6 bases and J dropped 2 bases, with 19 bases sitting between them. Germline V gene data show CDR1 as MNHNY and CDR2 as SVGAGI (reference sequence). The CDR3 coding sequence is TGTGCCAGCAGACCACCCAGGGAAAGGGTCAACACTGAAGCTTTCTTT. The encoded protein is CASRPPRERVNTEAFF.

This rearrangement joins TRBV7-9 to TRBJ2-1, with TRBD2 matching over 8 bases. There are 14 residues in the CDR3. The germline V gene has CDR1 SEHNR and CDR2 FQNEAQ (reference sequence). V gave up 0 bases and J gave up 9 bases; unmatched junction bases: 4. CDR3 loop: CASSLAAGGGEQFF. In DNA, the CDR3 is TGTGCCAGCAGCTTAGCGGCGGGGGGTGGTGAGCAGTTCTTC.